One and the same sample provided the 27 T cell receptor beta chains below, sequenced in a study of cytomegalovirus exposure and HLA in healthy donors. Primers included in the PCR were 60 Vbeta and 13 Jbeta primers. Produced via immunoSEQ multiplex PCR; TCRdb's table is partial and in-frame only. The sample has about 160,000 clones; 79% are singletons. Sequencing used PBMCs. The receptors were gathered from a man aged 50 to 60 in good health and CMV-seropositive.

This chain joins TRBV6-1 and TRBJ2-1, with TRBD2 matching over 9 bases. Germline V gene sequence: CDR1 MNHNS, CDR2 SASEGT. J was trimmed by 7 bases and V by 8 bases; bases with no gene match: 12. This CDR3 spans 15 amino acids. This chain's CDR3 is CASLLREGLKNEQFF. The CDR3 DNA is TGTGCCAGCCTCTTGCGGGAGGGCCTGAAGAATGAGCAGTTCTTC.

The chain recombines TRBV27 with TRBJ1-4, with 7 bases matching TRBD1. V dropped 5 bases and J dropped 1; count of bases not matched to a gene: 7. There are 16 residues in the CDR3. Germline loops: CDR1 MNHEY, CDR2 SMNVEV (reference sequence). CDR3 residues: CASSPWDSRTNEKLFF. DNA for the CDR3: TGTGCCAGCAGTCCCTGGGACAGCAGAACTAATGAAAAACTGTTTTTT.

The chain recombines TRBV25-1 with TRBJ2-5; possible D gene TRBD2, 6 bases. Trimming left V 4 bases short and J 5 bases short, with 14 bases between. The CDR3 totals 14 residues. Germline lookup yields CDR1 MGHDK and CDR2 SYGVNS. CDR3 protein: CASSVRGIGETQYF. CDR3 nucleotides: TGTGCCAGCAGTGTTCGGGGGATAGGGGAGACCCAGTACTTC.

The chain is built from TRBV5-6 and TRBJ1-6; D call uncertain. The CDR3 contains 14 residues. Germline V gene sequence: CDR1 SGHDT, CDR2 YYEEEE. V lost 0 bases and J 4 bases, leaving 5 bases between the germline ends. The CDR3 loop is CASSLAGYNSPLHF. The CDR3, as DNA: TGTGCCAGCAGCTTGGCGGGGTATAATTCACCCCTCCACTTT. Using reference TRBV5-6 and TRBJ1-6 for the parts outside the CDR3, the full variable domain is DAGVTQSPTHLIKTRGQQVTLRCSPKSGHDTVSWYQQALGQGPQFIFQYYEEEERQRGNFPDRFSGHQFPNYSSELNVNALLLGDSALYLCASSLAGYNSPLHFGNGTRLTVT.

The chain links TRBV21-1 to TRBJ2-7; the table names TRBD1, a call not compared with the DNA. TRBV21-1 is a pseudogene locus. CDR3 length equals 14 residues. CDR3 DNA: TGTGCCAGCAGCCCCCGGGACAGGGGTTACGAGCAGTACTTC. This gives the protein CASSPRDRGYEQYF.

In this sample, this clone turned up a few times. This rearrangement joins TRBV7-8 to TRBJ2-7; 9 positions match TRBD1. CDR1 SGHVS and CDR2 FQNEAQ come from the germline V gene. The CDR3 runs 15 residues. Trimming took 2 bases from V and 4 from J; bases not matched to a gene: 6. CDR3 in DNA: TGTGCCAGCAGCTTACCGGGACAGGGTCAATACGAGCAGTACTTC. This codes for CASSLPGQGQYEQYF.

V is TRBV5-1 and J is TRBJ1-1; no clear D. This CDR3 contains 13 residues. The germline gives CDR1 SGHRS, CDR2 YFSETQ. V was pared by 3 bases and J by 1 base, with 7 bases between. CDR3 sequence: CASSSSENTEAFF. Here the CDR3 DNA reads TGCGCCAGCAGCTCCTCAGAGAACACTGAAGCTTTCTTT.

This chain connects TRBV19 to TRBJ1-2, with D maybe TRBD1 (6 bases). Germline V gene sequence: CDR1 LNHDA, CDR2 SQIVND (reference sequence). The length of the CDR3 is 13 residues. Trimming shortened V by 7 bases and J by 4 bases, and 13 bases separated the two germline ends. The CDR3 bases are TGTGCCAGTACCCCAACAGGGAGCTATGGCTACACCTTC. Translated: CASTPTGSYGYTF.

The CDR3 nucleotides read TGTGCCAGTAGTACCTTTAGCGGGAGCGTCTACAATGAGCAGTTCTTC. As protein: CASSTFSGSVYNEQFF. V gene TRBV19 combines with J gene TRBJ2-1; 9 nucleotides align to TRBD2. There are 16 residues in the CDR3. Trimming removed 4 bases from V and 3 bases from J; junction bases left unmatched: 7. Germline V gene data show CDR1 as LNHDA and CDR2 as SQIVND (reference sequence). The whole variable domain, filled in from reference TRBV19 and TRBJ2-1, reads DGGITQSPKYLFRKEGQNVTLSCEQNLNHDAMYWYRQDPGQGLRLIYYSQIVNDFQKGDIAEGYSVSREKKESFPLTVTSAQKNPTAFYLCASSTFSGSVYNEQFFGPGTRLTVL.

This chain's CDR3 is CASSLWDRGDLAKNIQYF. CDR3 sequence (DNA): TGTGCCAGCAGCTTATGGGACAGGGGGGACTTAGCCAAAAACATTCAGTACTTC. This rearrangement joins TRBV7-8 to TRBJ2-4, with 11 bases lining up with TRBD1. Germline V gene data show CDR1 as SGHVS and CDR2 as FQNEAQ. CDR3 length: 18 residues. The ends lost 2 bases at V and 0 bases at J; junction bases unmatched: 6.

In regard to this clone: At one end the junction does not follow the germline gene, possibly because of a read error. The V gene is TRBV20-1, the J gene TRBJ1-1; D uncertain. This CDR3 comprises 11 residues. From germline, CDR1 is DFQATT and CDR2 SNEGSKA (reference sequence). For the CDR3, the DNA is TGCAGTGTTAGAGCCGAGACTGAAGCTTTCTTT. Translating it yields CSVRAETEAFF.

The CDR3 sequence: CASSLSPLGTGSYGYTF. The CDR3 DNA reads as TGTGCCAGCAGCTTAAGCCCTTTGGGGACAGGGAGCTATGGCTACACCTTC. This chain links TRBV11-2 with TRBJ1-2; 9 positions agree with TRBD1. V dropped 2 bases and J dropped 4; count of bases not matched to a gene: 11. This CDR3 has 17 amino acids. Germline CDR1 reads SGHAT; CDR2 reads FQNNGV. The full variable domain, rest sourced from reference TRBV11-2 and TRBJ1-2, is EAGVAQSPRYKIIEKRQSVAFWCNPISGHATLYWYQQILGQGPKLLIQFQNNGVVDDSQLPKDRFSAERLKGVDSTLKIQPAKLEDSAVYLCASSLSPLGTGSYGYTFGSGTRLTVV.

The chain uses TRBV4-2 and TRBJ2-1; D not resolved. The CDR3 loop spans 16 amino acids. The germline CDR1 and CDR2 sequences are LGHNA and YNFKEQ. V lost 1 base and J 3 bases, leaving 13 bases between the germline ends. The DNA for the CDR3 is TGTGCCAGCAGCCAAGCGTTCCAGTCAAGCTACAATGAGCAGTTCTTC. Translating it yields CASSQAFQSSYNEQFF.

This chain links TRBV7-8 with TRBJ1-1; D is ambiguous. This CDR3 comprises 15 residues. CDR1 and CDR2 from the germline V gene are SGHVS and FQNEAQ. V gave up 1 base and J gave up 7 bases, with 16 bases separating them. The CDR3 region is CASSLVAKAAFEAFF. CDR3 sequence (DNA): TGTGCCAGCAGCTTAGTCGCCAAAGCCGCGTTTGAAGCTTTCTTT.

The chain employs TRBV19 and TRBJ2-7; 7 nucleotides align to TRBD2. V trimming: 5 bases; J trimming: 6 bases; junction bases outside the gene matches: 7. The CDR3 runs to 13 residues. Germline CDR1 LNHDA, CDR2 SQIVND (reference sequence). DNA for the CDR3: TGTGCCAGTAGTCCACTCCCGGGAGGCGAGCAGTACTTC. It yields the protein CASSPLPGGEQYF.

The V and J genes are TRBV7-8 and TRBJ1-6; D uncertain. The CDR3 sequence is 15 residues long. V lost 1 base and J 8 bases, leaving 12 bases between the germline ends. Per germline, CDR1 SGHVS and CDR2 FQNEAQ. Here the CDR3 reads CASSLGSGEYSPLHF. CDR3 DNA sequence: TGTGCCAGCAGCTTAGGATCCGGGGAGTATTCACCCCTCCACTTT.

The DNA for the CDR3 is TGTGCCAGCAGCTTGGGACAGAGCTCCTACAATGAGCAGTTCTTC. This encodes CASSLGQSSYNEQFF. V is TRBV11-1 and J is TRBJ2-1; TRBD1 matches 7 bases. CDR1 is SGHAT, CDR2 FQDESV, per germline (reference sequence). The CDR3 has 15 amino acids. Trimming took 3 bases from V and 0 from J; bases not matched to a gene: 2.

The chain combines TRBV2 with TRBJ2-6, with 10 bases identical to TRBD1. The CDR3 consists of 18 residues. V was pared by 5 bases and J by 0 bases, with 7 bases of the junction left unmatched. Germline V gene data show CDR1 as SNHLY and CDR2 as FYNNEI. The CDR3 DNA reads as TGTGCCAGCAGTAGAGACGGACAGGGGGACTCTGGGGCCAACGTCCTGACTTTC. It yields the protein CASSRDGQGDSGANVLTF.

The sample holds a few counts of this clone. This chain uses TRBV7-9 with TRBJ1-3; D remains unclear. V lost 10 bases and J 0 bases, leaving 13 bases between the germline ends. Per the germline V gene, CDR1 is SEHNR and CDR2 is FQNEAQ (reference sequence). This CDR3 spans 14 amino acids. The CDR3 nucleotides are TGTGCCACCACTGACACGGACTCTGGAAACACCATATATTTT. Translated: CATTDTDSGNTIYF.

This clone was detected a few times. The genes are TRBV10-2 and TRBJ2-2; 10 bases are shared with TRBD2. Germline V gives CDR1 WSHSY, CDR2 SAAADI. V trimming: 10 bases; J trimming: 4 bases; junction bases outside the gene matches: 12. The CDR3 loop spans 16 amino acids. CDR3 nucleotide sequence: TGCGCCACTCAGCCGTTGTCTAGCGGGAGCACCGGGGAGCTGTTTTTT. This encodes CATQPLSSGSTGELFF.

The chain links TRBV29-1 to TRBJ1-2, with a tentative D call TRBD1 (6 bases). Deletions cut 4 bases from V and 3 bases from J, with 12 bases between. The CDR3 contains 13 residues. The germline CDR1 and CDR2 sequences are SQVTM and ANQGSEA. CDR3 amino acids: CSVAPTGDYGYTF. CDR3 DNA sequence: TGCAGCGTTGCCCCGACAGGCGACTATGGCTACACCTTC.

This chain joins TRBV7-9 and TRBJ2-7; the D gene is possibly TRBD2 (6 bases). The CDR3 loop spans 18 amino acids. Germline V CDR1 and CDR2: SEHNR, FQNEAQ (reference sequence). V was shortened by 1 base and J by 0 bases, with 19 bases between the two germline ends. CDR3 sequence reads: CASSLGLYGTATSYEQYF. CDR3 coding DNA: TGTGCCAGCAGCTTAGGTTTGTATGGGACTGCAACCTCCTACGAGCAGTACTTC. Using reference TRBV7-9 and TRBJ2-7 for the parts outside the CDR3, the full variable domain is DTGVSQNPRHKITKRGQNVTFRCDPISEHNRLYWYRQTLGQGPEFLTYFQNEAQLEKSRLLSDRFSAERPKGSFSTLEIQRTEQGDSAMYLCASSLGLYGTATSYEQYFGPGTRLTVT.

This clone appeared a single time. This chain links TRBV5-1 with TRBJ2-5; 9 bases map to TRBD2. Trimming at V came to 4 bases and at J to 1 base, leaving 2 bases not matched to a gene. CDR1 and CDR2 from the germline V gene are SGHRS and YFSETQ. The CDR3 is 14 residues long. The CDR3: CASSVTSGQETQYF. As DNA, the CDR3 is TGCGCCAGCAGCGTGACTAGCGGCCAAGAGACCCAGTACTTC.

The J gene is TRBJ2-5, the V gene TRBV18; TRBD1 aligns across 10 bases. V was pared by 3 bases and J by 7 bases, with 8 bases of the junction left unmatched. The germline V gene has CDR1 KGHSH and CDR2 LQKENI. This CDR3 has 15 amino acids. The DNA for the CDR3 is TGTGCCAGCTCACCGAGGACAGGGGGGGGCTGGACCCAGTACTTC. This encodes CASSPRTGGGWTQYF.

V and J are TRBV21-1 and TRBJ1-5. TRBV21-1 is termed a pseudogene. This CDR3 has 15 amino acids. CDR3 loop: CASSILGSGNQPQHF. Here the CDR3 DNA reads TGTGCCAGCAGCATCCTGGGGAGTGGCAATCAGCCCCAGCATTTT.

This chain links TRBV27 with TRBJ2-7, with TRBD1 identical over 8 bases. The CDR3 sequence is 16 residues long. V gave up 6 bases and J gave up 5 bases; unmatched junction bases: 15. The germline gives CDR1 MNHEY, CDR2 SMNVEV (reference sequence). The CDR3 bases are TGTGCCAGCAGCGAGACCGGGGCAGGGGGCATCGACGAGCAGTACTTC. Its protein is CASSETGAGGIDEQYF.

This chain uses TRBV23-1 with TRBJ1-5, with a weak D call TRBD1 (6 bases). TRBV23-1 is given ORF status, its function remaining uncertain. V was pared by 4 bases and J by 0 bases, with 10 bases between. CDR3 length equals 15 residues. The DNA for the CDR3 is TGCGCCAGCAGTCCTCAGGGGCTTAGCAATCAGCCCCAGCATTTT. Protein sequence: CASSPQGLSNQPQHF.